The following is a T cell receptor beta chain sequence with its context. The antigen is unknown. The protocol was immunoSEQ multiplex PCR, while the TCRdb copy is restricted to in-frame clones and leaves out a portion. The profile shows 150,000 to 200,000 clones, roughly 93% of them singletons. This specimen comes from a study of T cell responses to AZD1222 COVID-19 vaccine. Findings of the study overall: Repertoire sampling occurred only after the peak T cell response.

CDR1 and CDR2 from the germline V gene are MNHEY and SMNVEV (reference sequence). There are 13 residues in the CDR3. V dropped 0 bases and J dropped 6 bases, with 8 bases sitting between them. The genes are TRBV27 and TRBJ1-2; D gene unclear. The material was peripheral blood, obtained on day 0 of AZD1222 vaccination. This TCR came from an adult in good health. CDR3 nucleotide sequence: TGTGCCAGCAGTTTATCAGGATCTCATGGCTACACCTTC. It yields the protein CASSLSGSHGYTF.